Listed here are 26 T cell receptor beta chains from one sample, sequenced in a study of regulatory T cells in long-lasting Graves disease. Building the TCR beta libraries relied on iRepertoire HTBI primers, and CDR3 regions underwent Arm-PCR. TCRdb processed the multiplex PCR reads anew with MiXCR; each CDR3 protein has one entry. The repertoire consists of 360,000 or so distinct CDR3 sequences, with around 15% occurring once and the leading ten covering roughly 29%. Regarding time point: newly diagnosed GD, antithyroid drugs for less than 3 months. PBMC-derived RNA was used for the TCR library. These same records also appear under a second study, on T cells in Graves' hyperthyroidism and ophthalmopathy.

Specimen: peripheral blood mononuclear cells (PBMCs), collected at new diagnosis, from a patient treated with antithyroid drugs. These receptors were collected from a man aged 35 to 55 with Graves disease.

The chain recombines TRBV27 with TRBJ1-2; 8 nucleotides match TRBD1. CDR1 is MNHEY and CDR2 is SMNVEV in the germline V gene (reference sequence). Losses at the gene ends were 2 bases for V and 3 bases for J; bases not matched to a gene: 2. This CDR3 spans 14 amino acids. The CDR3 DNA sequence: TGTGCCAGCAGTTTACAGGGGGCGCACTATGGCTACACCTTC. This codes for CASSLQGAHYGYTF.

This clonotype was recorded a few times. One base away lies a much larger clone, so this may be a sequencing read error. This rearrangement joins TRBV6-1 to TRBJ2-1, with a possible D match to TRBD2 (6 bases). Germline CDR1 MNHNS, CDR2 SASEGT. CDR3 length: 13 residues. DNA of the CDR3: TGTGCCAGCCGGGGGAGCTCCTACAATGAGCAGTCCTTC. Its protein product is CASRGSSYNEQSF.

This clonotype has a count of ten or more. The rearrangement links TRBV29-1 to TRBJ2-5, with D perhaps being TRBD1 or TRBD2 (5 bases each). The CDR3 covers 15 residues. Looked up from germline, CDR1 is SQVTM and CDR2 is ANQGSEA. V shed 6 bases and J shed 1 base, with 18 bases lying between them. CDR3 sequence reads: CSVAGTGGFQETQYF. Here the CDR3 DNA reads TGCAGCGTGGCAGGGACCGGTGGGTTCCAAGAGACCCAGTACTTC.

The CDR3 reads CASSLDPGQTQYF. In DNA form, the CDR3 reads TGCGCCAGCAGCTTGGATCCGGGCCAGACCCAGTACTTC. The rearrangement joins TRBV5-1 to TRBJ2-5; D not resolved. CDR1 and CDR2 (germline): SGHRS, YFSETQ. The CDR3 loop spans 13 amino acids. V lost 0 bases and J lost 6, with 9 bases in between.

Points on this clonotype: A far larger clone is off by one base, so a read error is likely. DNA for the CDR3: TGTGCCAGCAGTGAAGGGATTTCCCCGCCAGCTTTCTTT. This translates into CASSEGISPPAFF. J is TRBJ1-1 and V is TRBV6-1; D gene ambiguous. Germline V gene lookup returns CDR1 MNHNS and CDR2 SASEGT. Trimming shortened V by 1 base and J by 10 bases, and 13 bases separated the two germline ends. This CDR3 is 13 amino acids long.

This clonotype has at least ten counts. CDR3 residues: CASSQSFRDYGYTF. The CDR3, as DNA: TGTGCCAGCAGCCAATCGTTCAGGGACTATGGCTACACCTTC. The chain combines TRBV14 with TRBJ1-2; D might be TRBD1 (5 bases). Germline CDR1 SGHDN, CDR2 FVKESK. The ends were cut back, 2 bases at V and 3 bases at J, with 10 bases in the middle. CDR3 length: 14 amino acids.

This clonotype came up many times. This chain joins TRBV11-2 and TRBJ1-2; D gene uncertain. V was trimmed by 0 bases and J by 4 bases, leaving 12 bases between them. The length of the CDR3 is 15 residues. CDR1 SGHAT and CDR2 FQNNGV come from the germline V gene. The CDR3 DNA follows: TGTGCCAGCAGCTTAGATAGAGCCCTCAGCTATGGCTACACCTTC. As protein: CASSLDRALSYGYTF.

This clonotype came up many times. The chain is built from TRBV2 and TRBJ2-7, with 9 nucleotides matching TRBD2. This CDR3 contains 15 residues. CDR1 is SNHLY and CDR2 is FYNNEI in the germline V gene. Trimming removed 7 bases from V and 4 bases from J; junction bases left unmatched: 11. The CDR3 DNA follows: TGTGCCAGCAATCCGACAGGACTAGCGAATTACGAGCAGTACTTC. Amino acid sequence: CASNPTGLANYEQYF.

This clonotype has a count of ten or more. This rearrangement joins TRBV2 to TRBJ1-1; no firm D call. The V and J ends lost 4 bases and 1 base respectively, with 4 bases between them. The CDR3 spans 12 residues. CDR1 SNHLY and CDR2 FYNNEI come from the germline V gene. CDR3 nucleotide sequence: TGTGCCAGCAGTGCTCGGAACACTGAAGCTTTCTTT. It is translated as CASSARNTEAFF.

This clonotype was seen only a few times. A far larger clone is one base from this, pointing to a likely read error. The chain combines TRBV6-5 with TRBJ2-5; tentative D call: TRBD2 (6 bases). Germline values: CDR1 MNHEY, CDR2 SVGAGI. The CDR3 has 14 amino acids. The V gene lost 4 bases and the J gene lost 11 bases, with 20 bases spanning the gap. CDR3 coding DNA: TGTGCCAGCAGTTCGGGGGACGCAAGCGATGAGCAGTACTTC. It codes for CASSSGDASDEQYF.

This clonotype has a count of ten or more. The V call is TRBV2, the J call TRBJ1-1, with TRBD1 identical over 9 bases. CDR3 length: 14 residues. V lost 6 bases to trimming and J lost 4 bases; unmatched junction nucleotides: 6. Germline lookup yields CDR1 SNHLY and CDR2 FYNNEI. The CDR3 sequence: CASRSGTGTTEAFF. The CDR3, as DNA: TGTGCCAGCAGGTCCGGGACAGGGACCACTGAAGCTTTCTTT.

CDR3 DNA sequence: TGTGCCAGCAGCCAGTCCGTACACAGGGTTGGGGAAAAACTGTTTTTT. It is translated as CASSQSVHRVGEKLFF. V usage is TRBV5-8 and J usage is TRBJ1-4; D is perhaps TRBD1 (6 bases). CDR3 length: 16 amino acids. V was trimmed by 4 bases and J by 8 bases, leaving 21 bases between them. The germline V gene encodes CDR1 SGHTS and CDR2 YDEGEE.

This clonotype was detected only a few times. CDR3 DNA sequence: TGCAGTGCTAGAGGGGGGTGGGACTCCGGCGAGCAGTACTTC. Amino acid sequence: CSARGGWDSGEQYF. This sequence joins TRBV20-1 and TRBJ2-7; TRBD2 is a possible D gene (6 bases). CDR3 length: 14 amino acids. Trimming left V 1 base short and J 6 bases short, with 16 bases between. Germline V lookup: CDR1 DFQATT, CDR2 SNEGSKA (reference sequence).

The sample holds a few counts of this clonotype. V is TRBV29-1 and J is TRBJ2-6; possible D gene TRBD1, 5 bases. Germline V gene lookup returns CDR1 SQVTM and CDR2 ANQGSEA. V lost 5 bases and J lost 2, with 16 bases in between. This CDR3 spans 16 amino acids. In DNA form, the CDR3 reads TGCAGCGTTTTCGACAGTAAATTCCCTGGGGCCAACGTCCTGACTTTC. Translating it yields CSVFDSKFPGANVLTF.

There are many counts of this clonotype. The chain links TRBV6-1 to TRBJ2-5; 11 bases map to TRBD1. This CDR3 has 16 residues. Germline values: CDR1 MNHNS, CDR2 SASEGT. After removal of 4 bases from V and 7 bases from J, the junction contained 11 bases not matched to a gene. Here the CDR3 DNA reads TGTGCCAGCAGTGCTTGGGACAGGGGGGGAGTTGTGACCCAGTACTTC. Translating gives CASSAWDRGGVVTQYF.

This clonotype was detected ten times or more. This rearrangement joins TRBV5-1 to TRBJ1-1, with TRBD1 matching over 8 bases. Looked up from germline, CDR1 is SGHRS and CDR2 is YFSETQ. V gave up 0 bases and J gave up 4 bases; unmatched junction bases: 5. The CDR3 consists of 15 residues. CDR3 protein: CASSLDPGQGTEAFF. The CDR3, as DNA: TGCGCCAGCAGCTTGGATCCTGGACAGGGCACTGAAGCTTTCTTT.

This clonotype was recorded at least ten times. This rearrangement joins TRBV9 to TRBJ1-1; D unresolved. Germline V gene data show CDR1 as SGDLS and CDR2 as YYNGEE. The CDR3 is made up of 13 amino acids. Trimming took off 0 bases at V and 1 base at J, with 4 bases between the two ends. This CDR3 is CASSVAENTEAFF. The DNA of the CDR3 is TGTGCCAGCAGCGTAGCCGAGAACACTGAAGCTTTCTTT.

This clonotype has ten or more counts. The V gene is TRBV20-1, the J gene TRBJ2-5, with TRBD1 matching over 8 bases. The germline V gene encodes CDR1 DFQATT and CDR2 SNEGSKA (reference sequence). This CDR3 is 13 amino acids long. V lost 6 bases to trimming and J lost 5 bases; unmatched junction nucleotides: 8. The CDR3 loop is CSAHGQGAETQYF. In DNA, the CDR3 is TGCAGTGCCCATGGACAGGGCGCGGAGACCCAGTACTTC.

V is TRBV19 and J is TRBJ2-1; D gene ambiguous. The CDR3 runs 12 residues. Trimming pared 2 bases from V and 7 bases from J, leaving 6 bases between. Per the germline V gene, CDR1 is LNHDA and CDR2 is SQIVND (reference sequence). CDR3 in DNA: TGTGCCAGTAGTATATACCGGAATGAGCAGTTCTTC. Protein: CASSIYRNEQFF.

Regarding this clonotype: A far larger clone is just one base off, so this is likely a read error. The chain recombines TRBV7-2 with TRBJ2-7; 10 bases match TRBD2. CDR1 SGHTA and CDR2 FQGNSA come from the germline V gene. The CDR3 is 15 amino acids. The trim removed 0 bases at V and 7 bases at J, leaving 6 bases unmatched. The CDR3: CASSLAVAGGNEQYF. The CDR3 DNA reads as TGTGCCAGCAGCTTAGCGGTAGCGGGGGGCAATGAGCAGTACTTC.

The V call is TRBV7-9, the J call TRBJ1-2, with TRBD1 matching over 8 bases. Germline V CDR1 and CDR2: SEHNR, FQNEAQ (reference sequence). This CDR3 has 14 amino acids. V gave up 3 bases and J gave up 3 bases; unmatched junction bases: 3. DNA of the CDR3: TGTGCCAGCAGCTTGACAGGGGAAGACTATGGCTACACCTTC. Translating gives CASSLTGEDYGYTF.

This clonotype was seen at least ten times. The chain carries TRBV20-1 and TRBJ2-1, with 7 bases fitting TRBD2. Unmatched junction bases numbered 5, after V lost 3 bases and J lost 6 bases. This CDR3 contains 13 residues. CDR1 DFQATT and CDR2 SNEGSKA come from the germline V gene (reference sequence). The CDR3 bases are TGCAGTGCTAGCCGACTAGCCCTCAATGAGCAGTTCTTC. Translating it yields CSASRLALNEQFF.

This clonotype has only a few counts. This could be a read error, since a much larger clone is one nucleotide away. The V gene is TRBV7-2, the J gene TRBJ2-3, with D possibly matching TRBD2 (6 bases). TRBJ2-7 explains the end of the DNA better; the J call may be wrong. The CDR3 has 14 amino acids. Germline V gene data show CDR1 as SGHTA and CDR2 as FQGNSA. CDR3 in DNA: TGTGCCAGCAGCGAGGCTAGCGCACACTACGAGCAGTACTTC. As protein: CASSEASAHYEQYF.

This clonotype was observed a handful of times. This chain links TRBV29-1 with TRBJ2-1; a weak D match, TRBD2 (5 bases). Germline lookup yields CDR1 SQVTM and CDR2 ANQGSEA. CDR3 size: 14 residues. V gave up 2 bases and J gave up 8 bases, with 16 bases separating them. CDR3 DNA sequence: TGCAGCGTTGAACAGAGACTAAAGCCCGATGAGCAGTTCTTC. Its protein is CSVEQRLKPDEQFF.

J is TRBJ2-1 and V is TRBV5-1, with 9 bases lining up with TRBD1. This CDR3 spans 14 amino acids. Losses at the gene ends were 4 bases for V and 16 bases for J; bases not matched to a gene: 15. Germline-derived CDR1 and CDR2 are SGHRS and YFSETQ. The chain's CDR3 is CASSPVGGQDRGFF. The CDR3 DNA reads TGCGCCAGCAGCCCGGTTGGGGGTCAGGACAGGGGCTTCTTC.

This clonotype has at least ten counts. This chain joins TRBV5-6 and TRBJ2-1; D uncertain. V dropped 4 bases and J dropped 0 bases, with 11 bases sitting between them. The CDR3 sequence is 15 residues long. The germline V gene has CDR1 SGHDT and CDR2 YYEEEE. CDR3 nucleotide sequence: TGTGCCAGCAGCCTCCCTTTTAGCTCCTACAATGAGCAGTTCTTC. Protein product: CASSLPFSSYNEQFF.